These 3 T cell receptor beta chains were sequenced from one sample in a study of follicular helper T cells after annual influenza vaccination. This sample's time point: 2015-2016 season, pre-vaccination. Data came from immunoSEQ multiplex PCR; TCRdb stores just in-frame clones and leaves some out. The data contain under 8,500 clones, approximately 78% of them seen just once; the ten biggest clones take up roughly 0.81%. The sample here was CXCR5- memory CD4+ T cells sorted from blood, taken on the day of influenza vaccination. These receptors were obtained from an adult who received the influenza vaccine.

The chain joins TRBV7-8 to TRBJ1-1, with TRBD1 as a possible D gene (6 bases). The CDR3 spans 14 residues. The V gene's germline CDR1 is SGHVS and CDR2 FQNEAQ. V lost 5 bases, J lost 1 base, and 11 bases lay in between. CDR3 region: CASSPYRENTEAFF. In DNA, the CDR3 is TGTGCCAGCAGCCCGTACAGGGAGAACACTGAAGCTTTCTTT.

The V and J genes are TRBV7-2 and TRBJ2-5, with 7 bases aligning to TRBD2. J was trimmed by 5 bases and V by 5 bases; bases with no gene match: 11. CDR3 length: 15 residues. Germline values: CDR1 SGHTA, CDR2 FQGNSA. DNA for the CDR3: TGTGCCAGCAGCCCCCGGGACTACCAAGTGGAGACCCAGTACTTC. This translates into CASSPRDYQVETQYF. Drawing the rest from reference TRBV7-2 and TRBJ2-5, the complete variable domain is GAGVSQSPSNKVTEKGKDVELRCDPISGHTALYWYRQSLGQGLEFLIYFQGNSAPDKSGLPSDRFSAERTGGSVSTLTIQRTQQEDSAVYLCASSPRDYQVETQYFGPGTRLLVL.

This chain joins TRBV29-1 and TRBJ1-1; maybe TRBD1 (5 bases). Trimming cost V 7 bases and J 6 bases, with 21 bases left between them. The CDR3 sequence is 14 residues long. Germline V gene sequence: CDR1 SQVTM, CDR2 ANQGSEA. CDR3 nucleotide sequence: TGCAGCGCTCCTGGGGAGGGTGTAGGGGCTGAAGCTTTCTTT. Translation gives CSAPGEGVGAEAFF.